Given below is one T cell receptor beta chain in context. The record originates from a study of blood T cell repertoires in COVID-19. Study context: Samples representing acute and convalescent COVID-19 were sourced from the United States, Italy and Spain.

In the original workflow: Reference gene primers were amplified, and this amplification served to estimate nucleated cell counts. The table came from immunoSEQ multiplex PCR; TCRdb's copy has only in-frame clones and leaves some out. V and J calls and clone size are those listed in that table; D and trimming were worked out from the DNA. Of around 99,000 clones in the sample, around 82% were seen once. The sample consisted of peripheral blood. The sequence was collected from a woman between 45 and 60 years old with acute or convalescent COVID-19.

CDR3 sequence reads: CASSSYRDGSTEAFF. The DNA for the CDR3 is TGTGCCAGTAGTAGCTACAGGGATGGTAGCACTGAAGCTTTCTTT. This chain connects TRBV19 to TRBJ1-1; a weak D match, TRBD1 (6 bases). CDR3 length: 15 residues. Trimming took off 4 bases at V and 4 bases at J, with 16 bases between the two ends. Germline-derived CDR1 and CDR2 are LNHDA and SQIVND (reference sequence).